Following are 12 T cell receptor beta chains from one sample sequenced in a study of shared clonotypes between healthy human individuals. Sequencing used immunoSEQ multiplex PCR; TCRdb keeps in-frame clones, though not all of them. The repertoire holds 1.6 million or so clones, with around 95% as singletons. Sample: naive CD4+ T cells sorted from blood. Noted subset: CD45RA+ positively selected. The receptors shown here come from a young man in good health.

The genes are TRBV28 and TRBJ1-4; D is unclear. This CDR3 contains 15 residues. With 3 bases removed from V and 5 bases from J, the gap between germline ends came to 13 bases. From germline, CDR1 is MDHEN and CDR2 SYDVKM. CDR3 coding DNA: TGTGCCAGCAGTTTGCCAGCTCCGGAGAATGAAAAACTGTTTTTT. This translates into CASSLPAPENEKLFF.

On this clone: The same CDR3 also results from other DNA sequences found in this sample. The CDR3 protein is CASSPSAVSSYNEQFF. CDR3 sequence (DNA): TGTGCCAGCTCACCAAGCGCGGTGAGCTCCTACAATGAGCAGTTCTTC. This rearrangement joins TRBV18 to TRBJ2-1; no reliable D call. This CDR3 is built from 16 residues. V was trimmed by 2 bases and J by 0 bases, leaving 11 bases between them. From germline, CDR1 is KGHSH and CDR2 LQKENI.

V and J are TRBV7-9 and TRBJ2-3; 10 bases map to TRBD2. CDR3 length: 17 residues. V shed 5 bases and J 3 bases; nucleotides not matched to a gene: 11. Germline loops: CDR1 SEHNR, CDR2 FQNEAQ (reference sequence). The CDR3 loop is CASSGLLAGERTDTQYF. CDR3 bases: TGTGCCAGCAGCGGACTTCTAGCGGGAGAGAGGACAGATACGCAGTATTTT.

The chain uses TRBV10-3 and TRBJ1-3; the D gene is possibly TRBD1 (5 bases). The germline V and J ends were trimmed by 4 bases and 2 bases, with 9 bases remaining between them. Germline assignment: CDR1 ENHRY and CDR2 SYGVKD. This CDR3 is built from 14 residues. The CDR3 here is CAISVGGAGNTIYF. The CDR3 region has the DNA TGTGCCATCAGTGTCGGGGGAGCTGGAAACACCATATATTTT.

This chain links TRBV14 with TRBJ1-1; D may be TRBD1 (5 bases). Trimming cost V 2 bases and J 1 base, with 11 bases left between them. This CDR3 is 15 amino acids long. Germline loops: CDR1 SGHDN, CDR2 FVKESK. The CDR3 DNA is TGTGCCAGCAGCCAAAAATTCAGGGAGAACACTGAAGCTTTCTTT. It is translated as CASSQKFRENTEAFF.

The chain uses TRBV9 and TRBJ2-1; D might be TRBD1 (5 bases). The ends were cut back, 3 bases at V and 15 bases at J, with 10 bases in the middle. Germline values: CDR1 SGDLS, CDR2 YYNGEE. This CDR3 has 10 amino acids. CDR3 residues: CASSARAPFF. The CDR3 coding sequence is TGTGCCAGCAGCGCCAGGGCTCCGTTCTTC.

This chain connects TRBV7-2 to TRBJ2-3; TRBD2 aligns across 12 bases. Germline assignment: CDR1 SGHTA and CDR2 FQGNSA. J lost 2 bases, V lost 5 bases, and 5 bases had no gene match. The CDR3 consists of 16 residues. The CDR3 here is CASSTRTSGTTDTQYF. The CDR3 DNA reads as TGTGCCAGCAGCACTCGGACTAGCGGGACCACAGATACGCAGTATTTT.

This chain uses TRBV7-3 with TRBJ1-3; D is unclear. The CDR3 is 13 residues long. CDR1 and CDR2 from the germline V gene are SGHTA and FQGTGA. Trimming removed 8 bases from V and 2 bases from J, with 10 bases in between. Here the CDR3 reads CASGPTPGNTIYF. In DNA, the CDR3 is TGTGCCAGCGGTCCTACTCCTGGAAACACCATATATTTT.

The chain combines TRBV4-3 with TRBJ2-3, with 7 bases lining up with TRBD2. From germline, CDR1 is LGHNA and CDR2 YSLEER. Trimming at V came to 0 bases and at J to 1 base, leaving 4 bases not matched to a gene. The CDR3 covers 16 residues. CDR3 sequence reads: CASSQDHLAGTDTQYF. The CDR3 bases are TGCGCCAGCAGCCAAGACCATCTAGCGGGCACAGATACGCAGTATTTT.

The chain combines TRBV7-9 with TRBJ2-7, with 9 bases matching TRBD1. This CDR3 comprises 14 residues. Losses at the gene ends were 5 bases for V and 3 bases for J; bases not matched to a gene: 5. Germline assignment: CDR1 SEHNR and CDR2 FQNEAQ (reference sequence). The DNA of the CDR3 is TGTGCCAGCAGCCCGGGACAGGGAAACTACGAGCAGTACTTC. Translated, it gives CASSPGQGNYEQYF.

The CDR3 DNA reads as TGTGCCAGCAGTTACGGACTGGTGAAGAACGAGCAGTACTTC. This sequence encodes CASSYGLVKNEQYF. The chain joins TRBV6-6 to TRBJ2-7, with D possibly TRBD2 on 5 matching bases. The V gene's germline CDR1 is MNHNY and CDR2 SVGAGI (reference sequence). The germline V and J ends were trimmed by 2 bases and 5 bases, with 13 bases remaining between them. The CDR3 sequence is 14 residues long.

The chain combines TRBV9 with TRBJ2-2, with TRBD1 matching 9 bases. This CDR3 is built from 16 residues. Trimming cost V 3 bases and J 2 bases; bases outside gene matches: 5. In germline, CDR1 is SGDLS, CDR2 YYNGEE. The DNA for the CDR3 is TGTGCCAGCAGCGCCGGACAGGGGACCAACACCGGGGAGCTGTTTTTT. Protein: CASSAGQGTNTGELFF.